This T cell receptor (beta chain) was sequenced for a study of blood T cell repertoires in COVID-19. For the study at large: Sites in the United States, Italy and Spain provided acute and convalescent COVID-19 samples.

Generated by immunoSEQ multiplex PCR, the TCRdb table keeps only in-frame clones and is missing some. The sample shows approximately 150,000 clones, roughly 90% of them seen only once. The CDR3 runs to 12 residues. Residents of 24 US areas, aged roughly 18 to 90 years, made up the participants. The table lists this clone with a count of one. Material: PBMCs or T cells enriched from blood (not recorded which). The rearrangement links TRBV12-2 to TRBJ2-5; no DNA check was done on the table's D call, TRBD2. TRBV12-2 is a pseudogene. The sequence was obtained from a human donor with acute COVID-19. The donor label of this sample is uncertain. DNA of the CDR3: TGTGCAAGTCGCTTTAGTGAAGAGACCCAGTACTTC. Amino acid sequence: CASRFSEETQYF.